These T cell receptor beta chains were read from a single sample in a study of molecular identifiers for immune sequencing clone quantification. TCRdb re-called the PCR reads through MiXCR, storing one row per CDR3 protein. The repertoire holds 400,000 to 600,000 distinct CDR3 sequences, with roughly 26% as singletons. Material: naive CD8+ T cells from blood, with Jurkat cell RNA spiked in. The receptors derive from a human donor in good health. Some libraries in this study had Jurkat cell RNA spiked in. Each CDR3 is given with its conserved first and last residue. Each record gives: CDR3 protein, CDR3 DNA, D gene, J gene, clone size, V gene. D genes are given only for firm matches. The size field is filled for only some rows; it gives once, few, many or a size class.

cdr3_aa: CASSPYQPQHF; cdr3_nt: TGTGCCAGCAGCCCCTATCAGCCCCAGCATTTT; d_call: -; j_call: TRBJ1-5; clone_size: few; v_call: TRBV27
cdr3_aa: CASSEAHRGRSNQPQHF; cdr3_nt: TGTGCCAGCAGTGAAGCGCACAGGGGACGGAGCAATCAGCCCCAGCATTTT; d_call: TRBD1; j_call: TRBJ1-5; clone_size: -; v_call: TRBV2
cdr3_aa: CASREGRNYGYTF; cdr3_nt: TGTGCCAGCAGGGAGGGACGGAACTATGGCTACACCTTC; d_call: -; j_call: TRBJ1-2; clone_size: -; v_call: TRBV6-1
cdr3_aa: CASSQGGPLKQGFFEQYF; cdr3_nt: TGTGCCAGCAGCCAAGGAGGCCCGTTAAAACAGGGGTTCTTCGAGCAGTACTTC; d_call: TRBD1; j_call: TRBJ2-7; clone_size: -; v_call: TRBV14
cdr3_aa: CASSVDPDRVHGYTF; cdr3_nt: TGTGCCAGCAGCGTAGATCCGGACAGGGTCCATGGCTACACCTTC; d_call: TRBD1; j_call: TRBJ1-2; clone_size: -; v_call: TRBV9
cdr3_aa: CSARDGTESFTADNSPLHF; cdr3_nt: TGCAGTGCTAGAGATGGGACAGAGTCCTTTACCGCGGATAATTCACCCCTCCACTTT; d_call: TRBD1; j_call: TRBJ1-6; clone_size: -; v_call: TRBV20-1
cdr3_aa: CATSSPIGNQPQHF; cdr3_nt: TGTGCCACCAGCTCCCCAATCGGCAATCAGCCCCAGCATTTT; d_call: -; j_call: TRBJ1-5; clone_size: many; v_call: TRBV15
cdr3_aa: CASRYTGLADPTSTDTQYF; cdr3_nt: TGTGCCAGCAGATATACGGGACTAGCGGACCCGACTAGCACAGATACGCAGTATTTT; d_call: TRBD2; j_call: TRBJ2-3; clone_size: many; v_call: TRBV12-3/TRBV12-4
cdr3_aa: CASSWGQRASNQPQHF; cdr3_nt: TGTGCCAGTAGTTGGGGACAAAGAGCTAGCAATCAGCCCCAGCATTTT; d_call: -; j_call: TRBJ1-5; clone_size: -; v_call: TRBV19
cdr3_aa: CAWNSGTALQETQYF; cdr3_nt: TGTGCCTGGAATTCCGGGACAGCCCTCCAAGAGACCCAGTACTTC; d_call: TRBD1; j_call: TRBJ2-5; clone_size: few; v_call: TRBV30
cdr3_aa: CASSPSPGVSSYEQYF; cdr3_nt: TGTGCCAGCTCACCGTCGCCGGGGGTAAGCTCCTACGAGCAGTACTTC; d_call: -; j_call: TRBJ2-7; clone_size: few; v_call: TRBV18
cdr3_aa: CASSPAEGAEQFF; cdr3_nt: TGTGCCAGCAGCCCTGCTGAGGGCGCTGAGCAGTTCTTC; d_call: -; j_call: TRBJ2-1; clone_size: few; v_call: TRBV11-3
cdr3_aa: CASSPGRGQETQYF; cdr3_nt: TGTGCCAGCAGCCCCGGTAGGGGGCAAGAGACCCAGTACTTC; d_call: -; j_call: TRBJ2-5; clone_size: -; v_call: TRBV12-3/TRBV12-4
cdr3_aa: CASSAYSDAEAFF; cdr3_nt: TGTGCCAGCAGCGCCTACAGTGACGCTGAAGCTTTCTTT; d_call: -; j_call: TRBJ1-1; clone_size: many; v_call: TRBV7-9
cdr3_aa: CASSEYMSGVDEKLFF; cdr3_nt: TGTGCCAGCAGTGAATATATGTCAGGGGTGGATGAAAAACTGTTTTTT; d_call: -; j_call: TRBJ1-4; clone_size: few; v_call: TRBV25-1
cdr3_aa: CASRNTGTMVTQYF; cdr3_nt: TGTGCCAGCAGAAATACCGGGACTATGGTTACCCAGTACTTC; d_call: TRBD2; j_call: TRBJ2-5; clone_size: -; v_call: TRBV5-6
cdr3_aa: CASSSMGRGVETQYF; cdr3_nt: TGTGCCAGCAGCAGTATGGGCCGGGGGGTCGAGACCCAGTACTTC; d_call: TRBD2; j_call: TRBJ2-5; clone_size: -; v_call: TRBV11-2
cdr3_aa: CASSALSLEQLF; cdr3_nt: TGTGCCAGCAGCGCGCTAAGTCTAGAGCAGCTCTTC; d_call: -; j_call: TRBJ2-1; clone_size: -; v_call: TRBV7-2
cdr3_aa: CASSQEGQGYNEQFF; cdr3_nt: TGCGCCAGCAGCCAAGAGGGACAGGGCTACAATGAGCAGTTCTTC; d_call: TRBD1; j_call: TRBJ2-1; clone_size: many; v_call: TRBV4-1
cdr3_aa: CASSWAPGQEHNEQYF; cdr3_nt: TGTGCCAGCAGCTGGGCCCCGGGACAGGAACACAATGAGCAGTACTTC; d_call: TRBD1; j_call: TRBJ2-7; clone_size: once; v_call: TRBV5-3
cdr3_aa: CADDLGLNQPQHF; cdr3_nt: TGTGCCGACGACTTGGGCCTCAATCAGCCCCAGCATTTT; d_call: -; j_call: TRBJ1-5; clone_size: -; v_call: TRBV19
cdr3_aa: CASRQTGELFF; cdr3_nt: TGTGCCAGCAGGCAAACCGGGGAGCTGTTTTTT; d_call: -; j_call: TRBJ2-2; clone_size: many; v_call: TRBV7-9
cdr3_aa: CSASFYRGNEQFF; cdr3_nt: TGCAGTGCTAGCTTTTACAGGGGTAATGAGCAGTTCTTC; d_call: TRBD1; j_call: TRBJ2-1; clone_size: -; v_call: TRBV20-1
cdr3_aa: CSARVRGSYEQYF; cdr3_nt: TGCAGTGCTAGAGTACGGGGATCCTACGAGCAGTACTTC; d_call: -; j_call: TRBJ2-7; clone_size: many; v_call: TRBV20-1
cdr3_aa: CASSLGYAEAFF; cdr3_nt: TGTGCCAGCAGTTTGGGGTACGCTGAAGCTTTCTTT; d_call: -; j_call: TRBJ1-1; clone_size: -; v_call: TRBV12-3/TRBV12-4
cdr3_aa: CASSARPSTGINEKLFF; cdr3_nt: TGTGCCAGCAGCGCCCGCCCTTCGACAGGGATTAATGAAAAACTGTTTTTT; d_call: TRBD1; j_call: TRBJ1-4; clone_size: few; v_call: TRBV7-9
cdr3_aa: CASSLKDRGYQETQYF; cdr3_nt: TGTGCCAGCAGCCTAAAGGACAGGGGGTACCAAGAGACCCAGTACTTC; d_call: TRBD1; j_call: TRBJ2-5; clone_size: few; v_call: TRBV13
cdr3_aa: CASSWGQSYEQYF; cdr3_nt: TGTGCCAGCAGCTGGGGACAGTCCTACGAGCAGTACTTC; d_call: TRBD1; j_call: TRBJ2-7; clone_size: many; v_call: TRBV7-2
cdr3_aa: CASSGTGDNEQYF; cdr3_nt: TGTGCCAGCAGCGGGACAGGGGACAACGAGCAGTACTTC; d_call: TRBD1; j_call: TRBJ2-7; clone_size: -; v_call: TRBV28
cdr3_aa: CASSFQGGNTEAFF; cdr3_nt: TGTGCCAGCAGCTTTCAGGGGGGGAACACTGAAGCTTTCTTT; d_call: TRBD1; j_call: TRBJ1-1; clone_size: -; v_call: TRBV7-9
cdr3_aa: CSVSPPGGLLWQYF; cdr3_nt: TGCAGTGTTAGCCCCCCAGGGGGCCTCTTGTGGCAGTACTTC; d_call: TRBD1; j_call: TRBJ2-7; clone_size: once; v_call: TRBV20-1
cdr3_aa: CASSGGQGNYGYTF; cdr3_nt: TGTGCCAGCAGTGGTGGCCAGGGTAACTATGGCTACACCTTC; d_call: -; j_call: TRBJ1-2; clone_size: -; v_call: TRBV2
cdr3_aa: CASSLSGRSTDTQYF; cdr3_nt: TGTGCCAGCAGCTTGAGCGGCCGGAGCACAGATACGCAGTATTTT; d_call: -; j_call: TRBJ2-3; clone_size: -; v_call: TRBV11-3
cdr3_aa: CAISGVSGDTQYF; cdr3_nt: TGTGCCATCAGTGGGGTTAGCGGGGATACGCAGTATTTT; d_call: TRBD2; j_call: TRBJ2-3; clone_size: -; v_call: TRBV10-3
cdr3_aa: CASSMVGKADTQYF; cdr3_nt: TGTGCCAGTAGTATGGTAGGGAAAGCAGATACGCAGTATTTT; d_call: -; j_call: TRBJ2-3; clone_size: -; v_call: TRBV19
cdr3_aa: CASSEGPSTDAQYF; cdr3_nt: TGTGCCAGCAGTGAAGGGCCAAGCACAGATGCGCAGTATTTT; d_call: -; j_call: TRBJ2-3; clone_size: -; v_call: TRBV2
cdr3_aa: CASSSQGGNSPLHF; cdr3_nt: TGTGCCAGCAGCTCCCAAGGGGGTAATTCACCCCTCCACTTT; d_call: -; j_call: TRBJ1-6; clone_size: -; v_call: TRBV5-3
cdr3_aa: CASSPGTSDEQFF; cdr3_nt: TGTGCCAGCAGCCCCGGGACTAGCGATGAGCAGTTCTTC; d_call: TRBD2; j_call: TRBJ2-1; clone_size: many; v_call: TRBV5-4
cdr3_aa: CASTRDSSHQPQHF; cdr3_nt: TGTGCCAGCACAAGGGACAGCTCCCATCAGCCCCAGCATTTT; d_call: TRBD1; j_call: TRBJ1-5; clone_size: -; v_call: TRBV19
cdr3_aa: CASSTPSRGRKTGELFF; cdr3_nt: TGTGCCAGCAGCACACCCTCCAGGGGTCGGAAAACCGGGGAGCTGTTTTTT; d_call: -; j_call: TRBJ2-2; clone_size: -; v_call: TRBV11-2
cdr3_aa: CSARALMEGSSYEQYF; cdr3_nt: TGCAGTGCTAGGGCCCTGATGGAGGGGAGCTCCTACGAGCAGTACTTC; d_call: -; j_call: TRBJ2-7; clone_size: few; v_call: TRBV20-1
cdr3_aa: CASTGTGSVSYGYTF; cdr3_nt: TGTGCCAGCACCGGGACAGGGTCGGTTAGCTATGGCTACACCTTC; d_call: TRBD1; j_call: TRBJ1-2; clone_size: -; v_call: TRBV27
cdr3_aa: CASSLEIGGPLSTDTQYF; cdr3_nt: TGTGCCAGCAGCTTAGAAATAGGAGGTCCGCTTAGCACAGATACGCAGTATTTT; d_call: -; j_call: TRBJ2-3; clone_size: few; v_call: TRBV7-6
cdr3_aa: CVSSLAERAGNTEAFF; cdr3_nt: TGTGTCAGCAGCCTCGCCGAACGGGCAGGGAACACTGAAGCTTTCTTT; d_call: -; j_call: TRBJ1-1; clone_size: once; v_call: TRBV13
cdr3_aa: CAGSIGQGGDEQYF; cdr3_nt: TGTGCCGGCAGTATAGGACAGGGGGGAGACGAGCAGTACTTC; d_call: TRBD1; j_call: TRBJ2-7; clone_size: -; v_call: TRBV25-1
cdr3_aa: CASTFGTGVQDEQYF; cdr3_nt: TGTGCCAGCACGTTCGGTACCGGGGTTCAGGACGAGCAGTACTTC; d_call: -; j_call: TRBJ2-7; clone_size: many; v_call: TRBV28
cdr3_aa: CASGGTSTDTQYF; cdr3_nt: TGTGCCAGCGGGGGTACTAGCACAGATACGCAGTATTTT; d_call: -; j_call: TRBJ2-3; clone_size: many; v_call: TRBV6-5
cdr3_aa: CASSLLSGYGYTF; cdr3_nt: TGTGCCAGCAGTTTATTGTCCGGATATGGCTACACCTTC; d_call: -; j_call: TRBJ1-2; clone_size: -; v_call: TRBV27
cdr3_aa: CASGLLSGANTGELFF; cdr3_nt: TGTGCCAGCGGCCTACTCTCGGGGGCGAACACCGGGGAGCTGTTTTTT; d_call: -; j_call: TRBJ2-2; clone_size: -; v_call: TRBV6-5
cdr3_aa: CSVEGASGSSYEQYF; cdr3_nt: TGCAGCGTTGAAGGGGCTAGCGGAAGCTCCTACGAGCAGTACTTC; d_call: TRBD2; j_call: TRBJ2-7; clone_size: many; v_call: TRBV29-1
cdr3_aa: CASSLVAGGRETQYF; cdr3_nt: TGTGCCAGCAGTTTAGTGGCGGGGGGCCGAGAGACCCAGTACTTC; d_call: TRBD2; j_call: TRBJ2-5; clone_size: many; v_call: TRBV27
cdr3_aa: CASTLRGIPLNTEAFF; cdr3_nt: TGTGCCAGCACCCTGAGGGGTATCCCCTTGAACACTGAAGCTTTCTTT; d_call: -; j_call: TRBJ1-1; clone_size: few; v_call: TRBV7-2
cdr3_aa: CASTPGTVSYEQYF; cdr3_nt: TGTGCCAGTACCCCTGGTACCGTCTCCTACGAGCAGTACTTC; d_call: -; j_call: TRBJ2-7; clone_size: few; v_call: TRBV19
cdr3_aa: CASSRPASSDTQYF; cdr3_nt: TGTGCCAGCAGTCGACCGGCTTCCTCAGATACGCAGTATTTT; d_call: -; j_call: TRBJ2-3; clone_size: many; v_call: TRBV12-3/TRBV12-4
cdr3_aa: CAISDKGSTTPLHF; cdr3_nt: TGTGCCATCAGTGATAAGGGGTCTACGACACCCCTCCACTTT; d_call: -; j_call: TRBJ1-6; clone_size: few; v_call: TRBV10-3
cdr3_aa: CASSIQTGPTDTQYF; cdr3_nt: TGTGCCAGCAGCATCCAGACAGGACCCACAGATACGCAGTATTTT; d_call: -; j_call: TRBJ2-3; clone_size: -; v_call: TRBV7-9